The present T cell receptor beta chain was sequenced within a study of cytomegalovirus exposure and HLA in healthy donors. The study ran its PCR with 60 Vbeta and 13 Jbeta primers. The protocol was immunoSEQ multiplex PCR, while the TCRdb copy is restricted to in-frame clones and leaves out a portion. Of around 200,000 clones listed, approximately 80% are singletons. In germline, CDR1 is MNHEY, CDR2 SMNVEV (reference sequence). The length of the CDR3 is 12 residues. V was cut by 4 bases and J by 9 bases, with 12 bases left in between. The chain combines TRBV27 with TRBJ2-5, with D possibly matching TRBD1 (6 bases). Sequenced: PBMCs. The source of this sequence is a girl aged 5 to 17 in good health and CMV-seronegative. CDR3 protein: CASSSPPGAQYF. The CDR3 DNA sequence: TGTGCCAGCAGTTCTCCCCCAGGGGCCCAGTACTTC.